The sequence of this TCR beta chain was determined in a study of T cells in Graves' hyperthyroidism and ophthalmopathy. This clonotype was seen more than once but under ten times. TCR beta CDR3 regions were amplified from RNA transcripts. Initially, a first-round RT-PCR of the TCR CDR3 employed the HTBI primer set. MiXCR, applied by TCRdb to the multiplex PCR reads, yields one record per CDR3 protein. This sample carries fewer than 900,000 distinct CDR3 sequences, approximately 19% of them seen once, and the ten largest clones take over 15%. Trimming stripped 6 bases from V and 2 bases from J, with 10 bases between. The CDR3 runs 12 residues. CDR1 and CDR2 from the germline V gene are DFQATT and SNEGSKA (reference sequence). The patients, who ranged from 18 to 65 in age, presented with newly diagnosed hyperthyroidism lasting under 2 months. The blood specimen was taken at initial hyperthyroidism diagnosis, before any ophthalmopathy symptoms. PBMCs were derived from roughly 10 ml fresh peripheral blood.

Input material: blood. The rearrangement joins TRBV20-1 to TRBJ2-5; no clear D gene. The origin of this receptor is a woman in her fifties or sixties with Graves' hyperthyroidism that later progressed to Graves' ophthalmopathy. CDR3: CSALDGQETQYF. The CDR3 DNA follows: TGCAGTGCCCTAGACGGGCAAGAGACCCAGTACTTC.